This entry lists 30 T cell receptor beta chains sequenced from one sample in a study of cytomegalovirus exposure and HLA in healthy donors. The PCR contained 60 Vbeta and 13 Jbeta primers. TCRdb keeps only in-frame clones here, not all; method: immunoSEQ multiplex PCR. The sample holds about 200,000 clones, about four fifths seen once. The specimen was PBMCs. Receptor source: a girl aged 5 to 17 in good health and CMV-seropositive.

This clone was seen a handful of times. This sequence joins TRBV2 and TRBJ2-5; 10 bases are a match to TRBD2. CDR1 is SNHLY and CDR2 is FYNNEI in the germline V gene. V trimming: 2 bases; J trimming: 5 bases; junction bases outside the gene matches: 8. The CDR3 is 16 residues long. The CDR3 DNA is TGTGCCAGCAGTGAACAGGGGCTAGCGGGGGTTGAGACCCAGTACTTC. This codes for CASSEQGLAGVETQYF.

Of note for this clone: A junction boundary mismatches the germline segment, possibly from a read error. The V call is TRBV2, the J call TRBJ2-1, with 8 bases matching TRBD1. CDR1 SNHLY and CDR2 FYNNEI come from the germline V gene. This CDR3 spans 10 amino acids. CDR3: CASSAGTGIF. CDR3 coding DNA: TGTGCCAGCAGTGCCGGGACAGGCATCTTC.

This chain links TRBV21-1 with TRBJ2-7; the table's D call, TRBD2, has no DNA check behind it. TRBV21-1 is a known pseudogene. The CDR3 is 15 residues long. CDR3 sequence reads: CASSNPGLGPYEQYF. CDR3 coding DNA: TGTGCCAGCAGCAACCCAGGACTAGGTCCCTACGAGCAGTACTTC.

V usage is TRBV4-1 and J usage is TRBJ2-1; 9 positions agree with TRBD1. V lost 4 bases to trimming and J lost 6 bases; unmatched junction nucleotides: 13. CDR3 length: 17 residues. In germline, CDR1 is MGHRA, CDR2 YSYEKL. In nucleotides, the CDR3 is TGCGCCAGCAGCCTAACCGGGACAGGGCCCACAGGCAATGAGCAGTTCTTC. The encoded protein is CASSLTGTGPTGNEQFF.

The genes are TRBV12-5 and TRBJ1-4; D possibly corresponds to TRBD1 (6 bases). The CDR3 is 20 residues long. V lost 0 bases and J lost 2, with 22 bases in between. The V gene's germline CDR1 is LGHNT and CDR2 FRNRAP. The CDR3 here is CASGLVLKDSLEATNEKLFF. DNA for the CDR3: TGTGCTAGTGGTTTGGTACTAAAGGACAGCCTCGAGGCGACTAATGAAAAACTGTTTTTT. Supplemented by reference TRBV12-5 and TRBJ1-4, the full variable domain reads DARVTQTPRHKVTEMGQEVTMRCQPILGHNTVFWYRQTMMQGLELLAYFRNRAPLDDSGMPKDRFSAEMPDATLATLKIQPSEPRDSAVYFCASGLVLKDSLEATNEKLFFGSGTQLSVL.

The chain has TRBV9 and TRBJ1-5; TRBD1 might be the D (5 bases). Germline CDR1 is SGDLS and CDR2 is YYNGEE. Deletions cut 3 bases from V and 2 bases from J, with 12 bases between. The CDR3 has 15 amino acids. The CDR3 here is CASSEGAVGNQPQHF. CDR3 DNA sequence: TGTGCCAGCAGCGAAGGGGCTGTGGGCAATCAGCCCCAGCATTTT.

The chain combines TRBV6-4 with TRBJ2-3, with TRBD2 matching 10 bases. V lost 4 bases and J lost 4; bases outside the gene matches: 8. The CDR3 extends over 16 amino acids. CDR1 and CDR2 (germline): MRHNA, SNTAGT. The CDR3 spells CASSVRSGGAPDTQYF. The CDR3 bases are TGTGCCAGCAGTGTAAGAAGCGGGGGGGCTCCAGATACGCAGTATTTT.

The chain employs TRBV6-1 and TRBJ1-2, with no clear D. Germline V lookup: CDR1 MNHNS, CDR2 SASEGT. The CDR3 is 14 amino acids. V was trimmed by 4 bases and J by 2 bases, leaving 11 bases between them. The CDR3 spells CASSGAGSNYGYTF. The CDR3 DNA follows: TGTGCCAGCAGTGGGGCAGGTTCCAACTATGGCTACACCTTC.

Concerning this clone itself: Other DNA sequences in this sample translate to the same CDR3. This chain links TRBV4-3 with TRBJ2-7; TRBD1 matches at 7 bases. This CDR3 spans 14 amino acids. CDR1 and CDR2 from the germline V gene are LGHNA and YSLEER. The junction had 4 bases not matched to a gene; V was cut back by 1 base and J by 4 bases. The chain's CDR3 is CASSQGQGSYEQYF. The CDR3 nucleotides read TGCGCCAGCAGCCAAGGACAGGGTTCGTACGAGCAGTACTTC.

The CDR3 DNA follows: TGTGCCAGCGAGAAGCAGGAGGTGAACACCGGGGAGCTGTTTTTT. Amino acid sequence: CASEKQEVNTGELFF. V and J are TRBV19 and TRBJ2-2; D is perhaps TRBD2 (5 bases). This CDR3 has 15 residues. V was clipped by 9 bases and J by 1 base, with 15 bases between them. Germline V lookup: CDR1 LNHDA, CDR2 SQIVND (reference sequence).

The chain links TRBV5-1 to TRBJ2-4; TRBD1 is a possible D gene (7 bases). CDR1 SGHRS and CDR2 YFSETQ come from the germline V gene. The CDR3 length is 16 residues. The V end was cut by 6 bases, the J end by 2 bases, with 18 bases between. In DNA form, the CDR3 reads TGCGCCAGCACTCACCAAGCAGGGGGGACCAAAAACATTCAGTACTTC. Its protein product is CASTHQAGGTKNIQYF.

The chain combines TRBV27 with TRBJ2-7; the D gene is possibly TRBD1 (6 bases). CDR3 size: 12 residues. Per germline, CDR1 MNHEY and CDR2 SMNVEV (reference sequence). V lost 2 bases to trimming and J lost 4 bases, with 6 bases between them. Written as DNA, the CDR3 is TGTGCCAGCAGTTTAACAGGGTACGAGCAGTACTTC. This gives the protein CASSLTGYEQYF.

The V call is TRBV7-2, the J call TRBJ1-6; D ambiguous. The CDR3 has 15 residues. The V gene lost 2 bases and the J gene lost 5 bases, with 10 bases spanning the gap. The germline gives CDR1 SGHTA, CDR2 FQGNSA. CDR3 protein: CASSLRQAHNSPLHF. The CDR3, as DNA: TGTGCCAGCAGCTTACGCCAGGCCCATAATTCACCCCTCCACTTT. The whole variable domain, remainder taken from reference TRBV7-2 and TRBJ1-6, is GAGVSQSPSNKVTEKGKDVELRCDPISGHTALYWYRQSLGQGLEFLIYFQGNSAPDKSGLPSDRFSAERTGGSVSTLTIQRTQQEDSAVYLCASSLRQAHNSPLHFGNGTRLTVT.

The J gene is TRBJ1-6, the V gene TRBV7-2, with TRBD1 as a possible D gene (6 bases). Germline values: CDR1 SGHTA, CDR2 FQGNSA. Trimming removed 1 base at V and 7 bases at J, with 11 bases between. The CDR3 is 15 residues long. In DNA form, the CDR3 reads TGTGCCAGCAGCTTAGTAGCAGGGGCCAATTCACCCCTCCACTTT. This translates into CASSLVAGANSPLHF.

V usage is TRBV9 and J usage is TRBJ2-3; D ambiguous. Germline CDR1 reads SGDLS; CDR2 reads YYNGEE. The ends were cut back, 3 bases at V and 2 bases at J, with 16 bases in the middle. CDR3 size: 16 residues. Here the CDR3 DNA reads TGTGCCAGCAGCGCCACGGGTCCGTATAACACAGATACGCAGTATTTT. It translates to CASSATGPYNTDTQYF.

This chain uses TRBV30 with TRBJ2-1; TRBD2 agrees at 8 bases. The CDR3 contains 15 residues. V shed 2 bases, J shed 6 bases, and the junction held 9 bases outside the gene matches. Germline CDR1 is GTSNPN and CDR2 is SVGIG (reference sequence). The CDR3 DNA follows: TGTGCCTGGAGTCCCTATAGCGGGGACTCCAATGAGCAGTTCTTC. Its translation: CAWSPYSGDSNEQFF. The full variable domain, with the rest looked up from reference TRBV30 and TRBJ2-1, is SQTIHQWPATLVQPVGSPLSLECTVEGTSNPNLYWYRQAAGRGLQLLFYSVGIGQISSEVPQNLSASRPQDRQFILSSKKLLLSDSGFYLCAWSPYSGDSNEQFFGPGTRLTVL.

This sequence joins TRBV19 and TRBJ2-7; D possibly corresponds to TRBD1 (6 bases). CDR1 and CDR2 (germline): LNHDA, SQIVND (reference sequence). CDR3 size: 15 residues. Deletions cut 3 bases from V and 5 bases from J, with 17 bases between. In nucleotides, the CDR3 is TGTGCCAGTAGTATTGGGGCAGGGGAAAACCACGAGCAGTACTTC. This sequence encodes CASSIGAGENHEQYF.

This clone was found once. This chain uses TRBV6-5 with TRBJ2-5, with a possible D match to TRBD1 (5 bases). The CDR3 is 15 residues long. CDR1 is MNHEY, CDR2 SVGAGI, per germline. The V end lost 6 bases, the J end lost 5 bases, and 19 bases lay between the germline ends. Written as DNA, the CDR3 is TGTGCCAGCAGGAAATTGGGGCTCGATTACGAGACCCAGTACTTC. Translation gives CASRKLGLDYETQYF.

This clone was detected only a few times. This chain uses TRBV10-1 with TRBJ1-2; 7 bases are a match to TRBD1. The CDR3 loop spans 14 amino acids. CDR1 is WNHNN and CDR2 is SYGVQD in the germline V gene (reference sequence). V lost 0 bases and J lost 6; bases outside the gene matches: 4. CDR3 in amino acids: CASSESVTGHGYTF. In DNA, the CDR3 is TGCGCCAGCAGTGAGTCGGTGACAGGGCATGGCTACACCTTC.

This rearrangement joins TRBV9 to TRBJ2-3; 11 bases are a match to TRBD2. J was trimmed by 2 bases and V by 0 bases; bases with no gene match: 8. CDR1 SGDLS and CDR2 YYNGEE come from the germline V gene. The CDR3 has 18 residues. The CDR3, as DNA: TGTGCCAGCAGCGTAGGGTATTCGACTAGCGGGGTCACAGATACGCAGTATTTT. Translated, it gives CASSVGYSTSGVTDTQYF.

This sequence joins TRBV4-1 and TRBJ2-5; TRBD2 matches at 8 bases. This CDR3 is 17 amino acids long. J was trimmed by 0 bases and V by 4 bases; bases with no gene match: 10. Germline V gene data show CDR1 as MGHRA and CDR2 as YSYEKL. For the CDR3, the DNA is TGCGCCAGCAGCCCTCAGTCGGGGGGGGCGTACCAAGAGACCCAGTACTTC. Amino acid sequence: CASSPQSGGAYQETQYF.

This clone has just a few counts. Other nucleotide sequences from this sample produce the same CDR3. The V call is TRBV27, the J call TRBJ1-1, with D uncertain. The V and J ends lost 2 bases and 2 bases respectively, with 6 bases between them. From germline, CDR1 is MNHEY and CDR2 SMNVEV (reference sequence). The CDR3 extends over 13 amino acids. The DNA for the CDR3 is TGTGCCAGCAGTTTAGGGAGAAACACTGAAGCTTTCTTT. It is translated as CASSLGRNTEAFF.

This clone was seen only once. The chain carries TRBV12-5 and TRBJ2-7; D possibly corresponds to TRBD2 (6 bases). The V gene lost 0 bases and the J gene lost 3 bases, with 12 bases spanning the gap. CDR1 and CDR2 from the germline V gene are LGHNT and FRNRAP. The CDR3 runs to 15 residues. The CDR3: CASGLVRKGGYEQYF. Written as DNA, the CDR3 is TGTGCTAGTGGTTTGGTACGAAAGGGAGGCTACGAGCAGTACTTC. Supplemented by reference TRBV12-5 and TRBJ2-7, the full variable domain reads DARVTQTPRHKVTEMGQEVTMRCQPILGHNTVFWYRQTMMQGLELLAYFRNRAPLDDSGMPKDRFSAEMPDATLATLKIQPSEPRDSAVYFCASGLVRKGGYEQYFGPGTRLTVT.

The chain is built from TRBV6-4 and TRBJ1-5; the match to TRBD1 covers 7 bases. The V gene end was trimmed by 0 bases and the J gene end by 4 bases; junction bases not matched to a gene: 12. The length of the CDR3 is 18 residues. Germline CDR1 MRHNA, CDR2 SNTAGT. For the CDR3, the DNA is TGTGCCAGCAGTGACTCTGAAAAAGGGGGCCTTAGGAATCAGCCCCAGCATTTT. Protein product: CASSDSEKGGLRNQPQHF.

As concerns this clone: At one end the junction does not follow the germline gene, possibly because of a read error. The CDR3 loop is CTSSLGQGGYEQYF. Here the CDR3 DNA reads TGTACCAGCAGCCTAGGACAGGGAGGCTACGAGCAGTACTTC. This chain uses TRBV6-6 with TRBJ2-7; TRBD1 matches 8 bases. Germline lookup yields CDR1 MNHNY and CDR2 SVGAGI (reference sequence). This CDR3 is 14 amino acids long.

This sequence joins TRBV9 and TRBJ1-3, with D unresolved. Germline V gene lookup returns CDR1 SGDLS and CDR2 YYNGEE. The CDR3 is made up of 14 amino acids. The V and J ends lost 4 bases and 0 bases respectively, with 8 bases between them. The CDR3 DNA sequence: TGTGCCAGCAGCACCACATACTCTGGAAACACCATATATTTT. This codes for CASSTTYSGNTIYF.

This sequence joins TRBV6-1 and TRBJ1-5; TRBD1 might be the D (6 bases). Germline CDR1 and CDR2: MNHNS and SASEGT. The CDR3 extends over 15 amino acids. The germline V and J ends were trimmed by 1 base and 6 bases, with 13 bases remaining between them. The CDR3 here is CASSEVRGSSQPQHF. For the CDR3, the DNA is TGTGCCAGCAGTGAAGTCAGGGGCTCTTCTCAGCCCCAGCATTTT.

This sequence joins TRBV19 and TRBJ1-2, with TRBD1 as a possible D gene (6 bases). Looked up from germline, CDR1 is LNHDA and CDR2 is SQIVND (reference sequence). Trimming removed 10 bases at V and 7 bases at J, with 16 bases between. The CDR3 runs 12 residues. DNA of the CDR3: TGTGCCATACAACGGGGGGCGGGTGGCTACACCTTC. It encodes CAIQRGAGGYTF.

V usage is TRBV7-2 and J usage is TRBJ1-1; tentative D call: TRBD1 (5 bases). Germline V CDR1 and CDR2: SGHTA, FQGNSA. V lost 4 bases and J lost 1, with 10 bases in between. This CDR3 spans 14 amino acids. This chain's CDR3 is CASSWGLGNTEAFF. The CDR3 bases are TGTGCCAGCAGCTGGGGACTTGGGAACACTGAAGCTTTCTTT.

The chain uses TRBV9 and TRBJ1-2; a possible D gene is TRBD1 (6 bases). This CDR3 spans 14 amino acids. Trimming cost V 0 bases and J 7 bases, with 13 bases left between them. CDR1 is SGDLS and CDR2 is YYNGEE in the germline V gene. The CDR3 DNA follows: TGTGCCAGCAGCGTAGAGGGGGGGGCAGTTGGCTACACCTTC. This gives the protein CASSVEGGAVGYTF.